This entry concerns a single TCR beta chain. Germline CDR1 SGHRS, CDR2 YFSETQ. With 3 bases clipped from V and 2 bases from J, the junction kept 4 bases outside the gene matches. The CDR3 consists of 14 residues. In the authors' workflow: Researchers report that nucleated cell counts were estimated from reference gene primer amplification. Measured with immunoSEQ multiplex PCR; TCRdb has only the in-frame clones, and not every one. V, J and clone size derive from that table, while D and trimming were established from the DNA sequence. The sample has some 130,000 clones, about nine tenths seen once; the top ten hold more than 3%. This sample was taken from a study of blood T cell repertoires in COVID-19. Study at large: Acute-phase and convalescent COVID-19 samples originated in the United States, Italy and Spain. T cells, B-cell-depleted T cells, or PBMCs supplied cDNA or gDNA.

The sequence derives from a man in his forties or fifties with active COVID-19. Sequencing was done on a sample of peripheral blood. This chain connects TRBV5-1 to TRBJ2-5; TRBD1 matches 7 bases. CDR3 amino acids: CASSSGTAQETQYF. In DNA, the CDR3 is TGCGCCAGCAGCTCGGGGACAGCTCAAGAGACCCAGTACTTC.